This T cell receptor beta chain was sequenced in a study of T cell responses to AZD1222 COVID-19 vaccine. Study-level findings and limits: Clonal diversity was possibly underestimated, and the donors were mostly white British, with more females.

Comment on this clone: Its cognate antigen is unknown.

TCRdb's table, derived via immunoSEQ multiplex PCR, lists solely in-frame clones and lacks some. The data show some 110,000 clones, 82% seen once. Germline CDR1 MRHNA, CDR2 SNTAGT. The length of the CDR3 is 14 residues. V was clipped by 4 bases and J by 0 bases, with 7 bases between them. Sequenced here: peripheral blood, sampled on day 0 of AZD1222 vaccination. This TCR was recovered from an adult in good health. The chain carries TRBV6-4 and TRBJ1-3, with D unresolved. The CDR3 DNA sequence: TGTGCCAGCAGTGTCGGATCCTCTGGAAACACCATATATTTT. Its translation is CASSVGSSGNTIYF.